This T cell receptor delta chain comes out of a study of Vδ1+ human thymocytes. Findings of the study overall: Thymic TRG and TRD repertoires appeared highly polyclonal. Bulk repertoire data may be misinterpreted because of unexpected Vdelta2 sequences. TRD repertoires were essentially private, unlike widely shared TRG clonotypes.

RNA was extracted from the cells and then reverse transcribed. The CDR3 regions were amplified by multiplex PCR from V-gene primers to a constant-region primer. TCRdb reapplied CATT to the multiplex PCR reads. The table records about 54,000 delta-chain clones, roughly 15% of them present only once. About this clone: Antigen: not known.

The CDR3 is 22 amino acids. Germline V gene data show CDR1 as TSWWSYY and CDR2 as QGS. Losses at the gene ends were 0 bases for V and 0 bases for J; bases not matched to a gene: 20. What was sequenced was Vdelta1+ gamma-delta thymocytes from the thymus. Described subset: FACS-sorted CD3+ TCRalphabeta- TCRVdelta1+ TCRVdelta2- thymocytes. The chain carries TRDV1 and TRDJ1; 9 bases match TRDD3. This TCR was recovered from a boy less than two years old who had congenital heart surgery. The CDR3 DNA is TGTGCTCTTGGGGAACTTTTCACCCGCCGGGGGCGACTGGGGGAAAACACCGATAAACTCATCTTT. Amino acid sequence: CALGELFTRRGRLGENTDKLIF.